The clone carrying this T cell receptor beta chain was picked up one time. Its antigen is unknown. This sample stems from a study of T cells in narcolepsy. Overall study findings and caveats: Autoreactive HCRT-specific and TRIB2-specific clonotypes were marked in same-patient CSF-versus-blood CD4+ comparisons. Reportedly, autoreactive clonotypes were serially detected in patients' blood but not controls'. No autoreactive T cell clone sequences appeared in some memory CD4+ repertoires.

Libraries were prepared by immunoSEQ multiplex PCR; TCRdb keeps only in-frame clonotypes and omits some of them. The sample has about 27,000 clones, around nine tenths seen once; the top ten hold 1.1%. V dropped 2 bases and J dropped 5 bases, with 7 bases sitting between them. This CDR3 is built from 12 residues. Germline V CDR1 and CDR2: SGHDT, YYEEEE. Sequencing was performed on CD45RA- memory CD4+ T cells from PBMCs. The clonotype comes from a human donor with narcolepsy. V usage is TRBV5-6 and J usage is TRBJ2-5, with D perhaps assigned TRBD1 or TRBD2 (5 bases each). This CDR3 reads CASSFGDETQYF. The DNA for the CDR3 is TGTGCCAGCAGCTTTGGGGACGAGACCCAGTACTTC.